This note documents a single TCR beta chain sequence. The sample belongs to a study of blood T cell repertoires in COVID-19. Study overall: Sources were T cells, B-cell-depleted T cells, or PBMCs; the material itself was cDNA or gDNA.

This CDR3 comprises 13 residues. Deletions cut 0 bases from V and 3 bases from J, with 5 bases between. CDR1 is LGHNA, CDR2 YSLEER, per germline. Original handling: Amplification of reference gene primers was used by the study to estimate nucleated cell counts. Produced via immunoSEQ multiplex PCR; TCRdb's table is partial and in-frame only. The V and J calls and clone size are taken from that table; D and trimming were inferred from the DNA. The sample includes 200,000 to 250,000 clones, around nine tenths of them seen just once. Sequencing used peripheral blood. J is TRBJ1-1 and V is TRBV4-3; TRBD1 might be the D (5 bases). The receptor comes from a middle-aged woman who had recovered from COVID-19. CDR3 protein: CASSQDRDTEAFF. CDR3 DNA: TGCGCCAGCAGCCAAGACAGGGACACTGAAGCTTTCTTT.